Listed below are T cell receptor beta chains from one sample, sequenced in a study of cytotoxic CD8 clonotypes in ibrutinib-treated CLL. The data were produced by immunoSEQ multiplex PCR, yet TCRdb's version contains in-frame clones alone and is incomplete. Among about 5,500 clones, more than 60% were seen once, and the ten largest hold just over 40%. The sample here was PBMCs, taken before ibrutinib treatment. The receptors were gathered from a human donor with chronic lymphocytic leukemia. The CDR3 runs from the conserved cysteine through the conserved F or W. The D gene is left open where the match is weak. Expanded clones get a size class; other rows say once, few or many, or leave the size out.

clone_size	v_call	j_call	d_call	cdr3_nt	cdr3_aa
-	TRBV4-1	TRBJ1-1	-	TGCGCCAGCAGACGCGTTGAGGACACTGAAGCTTTCTTT	CASRRVEDTEAFF
-	TRBV29-1	TRBJ1-5	-	TGCAGCGCCGGGGGAATAGGGAATCAGCCCCAGCATTTT	CSAGGIGNQPQHF
-	TRBV5-1	TRBJ1-4	-	TGCGCCAGCAGCTTACAGGGTTTCTCGCTGTTGACTAATGAAAAACTGTTTTTT	CASSLQGFSLLTNEKLFF
-	TRBV19	TRBJ2-1	TRBD1	TGTGCCAGTAGTTCACAGGGGTCTGAGCAGTTCTTC	CASSSQGSEQFF
few	TRBV21-1	TRBJ1-1	-	TGTGCCAGCAGGCGTACTGAAGCTTTCTTT	CASRRTEAFF
-	TRBV15	TRBJ2-7	TRBD1	TGTGCCACCAGTGCTACAGGGGGCACTCTCTACGAGCAGTACTTC	CATSATGGTLYEQYF
-	TRBV18	TRBJ1-6	-	TGTGCCAGCTCCGAACTACAGGGTTCGCTTAGGGGTAATTCACCCCTCCACTTT	CASSELQGSLRGNSPLHF
few	TRBV10-3	TRBJ1-1	-	TGTGCCATCAGTGAGAGGGGGATCACTGAAGCTTTCTTT	CAISERGITEAFF
-	TRBV4-3	TRBJ2-3	-	TGCGCCAGCAGCCCGGACCTCCGGGGGGCGACGCAGTATTTT	CASSPDLRGATQYF
-	TRBV27	TRBJ2-3	TRBD1	TGTGCCAGCAGTTCCCGACAGGGTGGCACAGATACGCAGTATTTT	CASSSRQGGTDTQYF
-	TRBV6-1	TRBJ2-2	-	TGTGCCAGCAGTTCATCTGTTGGCGGCGGGGAGCTGTTTTTT	CASSSSVGGGELFF
few	TRBV19	TRBJ1-6	TRBD1	TGTGCCAGTAGTATGGACAGGGGGTTTTTGTCACCCCTCCACTTT	CASSMDRGFLSPLHF
few	TRBV2	TRBJ2-7	TRBD2	TGTGCCAGCAGTGGACTAGCGAGGGACGAGCAGTACTTC	CASSGLARDEQYF
-	TRBV7-8	TRBJ1-1	TRBD1	TGTGCCAGCAGCTTCCGGGACAGGGGTATGAACACTGAAGCTTTCTTT	CASSFRDRGMNTEAFF
few	TRBV11-2	TRBJ1-1	-	TGTGCCAGCAGCTTAGTTGGGCCAGGGGCTGAAGCTTTCTTT	CASSLVGPGAEAFF
-	TRBV5-1	TRBJ2-5	TRBD1	TGCGCCAGCAGCATACGACAGGGGAGGGAGACCCAGTACTTC	CASSIRQGRETQYF
-	TRBV2	TRBJ2-3	TRBD1	TGTGCCAGCAAGGGCGACAGGGGGCGCACAGATACGCAGTATTTT	CASKGDRGRTDTQYF
-	TRBV7-3	TRBJ2-2	-	TGTGCCAGCAGCTACCGGACAGAGAACACCGGGGAGCTGTTTTTT	CASSYRTENTGELFF
-	TRBV6-6	TRBJ1-1	TRBD1	TGTGCCAGCAGTTATCCCTCGACAGGGATTAACACTGAAGCTTTCTTT	CASSYPSTGINTEAFF
few	TRBV5-1	TRBJ1-1	-	TGCGCCAGCAGCTTGAGACAGATGAACACTGAAGCTTTCTTT	CASSLRQMNTEAFF
-	TRBV9	TRBJ2-7	-	TGTGCCAGCAGCGTAGGACCGGACCCCTACGAGCAGTACTTC	CASSVGPDPYEQYF
-	TRBV18	TRBJ2-3	-	TGTGCCAGCTCCCCACCGTTCCAGCAAGAGGCGCAGTATTTT	CASSPPFQQEAQYF
-	TRBV2	TRBJ2-7	-	TGTGCCAGCAGTGTAGCGGTAACCTACGAGCAGTACTTC	CASSVAVTYEQYF
once	TRBV19	TRBJ2-7	-	TGTGCCAGTAGAGGAGGGTTAAACTACGAGCAGTACTTC	CASRGGLNYEQYF
-	TRBV29-1	TRBJ1-5	-	TGCAGCGTTGCCCGGGGCTCAGGGCAGCCCCAGCATTTT	CSVARGSGQPQHF
-	TRBV10-2	TRBJ2-3	-	TGCGCCAGCAGTACCGGGGCTGGGGATACGCAGTATTTT	CASSTGAGDTQYF
-	TRBV2	TRBJ2-7	-	TGTGCCAGCAGTGAAGCAGAATACGAGCAGTACTTC	CASSEAEYEQYF
-	TRBV4-3	TRBJ2-5	-	TGCGCCAGCAGCCCACTAGCTGGGGAGCAAGAGACCCAGTACTTC	CASSPLAGEQETQYF
-	TRBV5-4	TRBJ2-5	TRBD1	TGTGCCAGCAGCTACCCGGGACAGGGGGGTACCCAGTACTTC	CASSYPGQGGTQYF
-	TRBV7-7	TRBJ1-1	-	TGTGCCAGCAGCTACAGGGTTGGCACTGAAGCTTTCTTT	CASSYRVGTEAFF
-	TRBV15	TRBJ2-7	TRBD1	TGTGCCACCAGCAGAGATTTGACAGGGATAGGGGCCTACGAGCAGTACTTC	CATSRDLTGIGAYEQYF
-	TRBV5-6	TRBJ1-6	-	TGTGCCAGCAGCTTACGGGCAGGCCGCGATTCACCCCTCCACTTT	CASSLRAGRDSPLHF
-	TRBV27	TRBJ1-1	-	TGTGCCAGCAGTTTTCAGGGGAACACTGAAGCTTTCTTT	CASSFQGNTEAFF
-	TRBV9	TRBJ1-3	-	TGTGCCAGCACCTTGGGTGGTCCTGGAAACACCATATATTTT	CASTLGGPGNTIYF
-	TRBV6-6	TRBJ2-2	-	TGTGCCAGCAGTTTCGAAAGGGGTACCGGGGAGCTGTTTTTT	CASSFERGTGELFF
once	TRBV6-6	TRBJ1-1	TRBD1	TGTGCCAGCAACCCGACAGGGGAGAACACTGAAGCTTTCTTT	CASNPTGENTEAFF
-	TRBV27	TRBJ2-2	TRBD1	TGTGCCAGCAGTATGACAGGGACCGGGGAGCTGTTTTTT	CASSMTGTGELFF
-	TRBV5-1	TRBJ1-5	-	TGCGCCAGCAGGGGGGACAGCAATCAGCCCCAGCATTTT	CASRGDSNQPQHF
-	TRBV5-5	TRBJ2-7	-	TGCGCCAGCAGCCAAACTACAGGGATCTACGAGCAGTACTTC	CASSQTTGIYEQYF
-	TRBV29-1	TRBJ2-2	-	TGCAGCGTTGGGACAGTAGCGAACACCGGGGAGCTGTTTTTT	CSVGTVANTGELFF
-	TRBV9	TRBJ2-1	TRBD2	TGTGCCAGCGGCGGGGGATACAATGAGCAGTTCTTC	CASGGGYNEQFF
-	TRBV6-5	TRBJ2-1	TRBD2	TGTGCCAGCAGGCCGGGACTAGCGGGGGTTGAGCAGTTCTTC	CASRPGLAGVEQFF
-	TRBV11-1	TRBJ2-1	TRBD2	TGTGCCAGCAGCTTAGCTTACGGGGGGGGAAACAATGAGCAGTTCTTC	CASSLAYGGGNNEQFF
-	TRBV6-4	TRBJ2-1	TRBD2	TGTGCCAGCAAATACTACGGGGGGGCGGATGAGCAGTTCTTC	CASKYYGGADEQFF
-	TRBV5-6	TRBJ2-2	TRBD2	TGTGCCAGCAGCTTGGTGGAGCGGGGGTTCACCGGGGAGCTGTTTTTT	CASSLVERGFTGELFF
-	TRBV5-6	TRBJ2-3	TRBD1	TGTGCCAGCAGCCCGGGACAGGGGGGCACAGATACGCAGTATTTT	CASSPGQGGTDTQYF
-	TRBV2	TRBJ2-7	-	TGTGCCAGCAGTGACGACCAGGGAATAAGCTACGAGCAGTACTTC	CASSDDQGISYEQYF
-	TRBV27	TRBJ1-6	-	TGTGCCAGCAGTTCCATCACCGACAGCTATAATTCACCCCTCCACTTT	CASSSITDSYNSPLHF
-	TRBV5-4	TRBJ1-2	-	TGTGCCAGCAGCTTGGTTAGTGTGAGAGGCTACACCTTC	CASSLVSVRGYTF
once	TRBV5-4	TRBJ1-2	-	TGTGCCAGCAGCCCCCCGGGCAGGGGTAACTATGGCTACACCTTC	CASSPPGRGNYGYTF
once	TRBV27	TRBJ1-2	TRBD1	TGTGCCAGCAGTTACCAAACAGGGGCCGCATATGGCTACACCTTC	CASSYQTGAAYGYTF
-	TRBV9	TRBJ2-2	-	TGTGCCAGCAGCGTAGTGGCCGGGGAGCTGTTTTTT	CASSVVAGELFF
few	TRBV27	TRBJ2-7	-	TGTGCCAGCAGTCTGGACAGCGCGGCCGAGCAGTACTTC	CASSLDSAAEQYF
-	TRBV5-6	TRBJ1-1	-	TGTGCCAGCAGCTTAGAAGAGGGGTTAAATAAAGCTTTCTTT	CASSLEEGLNKAFF
-	TRBV5-4	TRBJ2-1	-	TGTGCCAGCAGCTTGAGGGGGGGCAATGAGCAGTTCTTC	CASSLRGGNEQFF
-	TRBV4-1	TRBJ2-7	TRBD1	TGCGCCAGCAGCCGACCCGCGCAGGGGGACTACGAGCAGTACTTC	CASSRPAQGDYEQYF
-	TRBV18	TRBJ2-2	-	TGTGCCATCCCTAGGACAACGAACACCGGGGAGCTGTTTTTT	CAIPRTTNTGELFF